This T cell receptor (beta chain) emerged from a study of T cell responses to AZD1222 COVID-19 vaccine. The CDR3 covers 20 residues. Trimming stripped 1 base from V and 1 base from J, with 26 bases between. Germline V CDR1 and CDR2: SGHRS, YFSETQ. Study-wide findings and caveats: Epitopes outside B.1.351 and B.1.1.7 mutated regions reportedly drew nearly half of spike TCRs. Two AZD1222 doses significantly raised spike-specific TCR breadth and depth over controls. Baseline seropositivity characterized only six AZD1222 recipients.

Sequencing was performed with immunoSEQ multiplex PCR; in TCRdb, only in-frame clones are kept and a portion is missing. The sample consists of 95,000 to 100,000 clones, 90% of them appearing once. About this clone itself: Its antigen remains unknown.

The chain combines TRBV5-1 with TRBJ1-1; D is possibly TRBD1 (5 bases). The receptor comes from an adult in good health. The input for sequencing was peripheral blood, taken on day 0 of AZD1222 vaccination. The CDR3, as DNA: TGCGCCAGCAGCTTGCAGGGTTTGGTATTCAATTCACCGAAGAACACTGAAGCTTTCTTT. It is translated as CASSLQGLVFNSPKNTEAFF.